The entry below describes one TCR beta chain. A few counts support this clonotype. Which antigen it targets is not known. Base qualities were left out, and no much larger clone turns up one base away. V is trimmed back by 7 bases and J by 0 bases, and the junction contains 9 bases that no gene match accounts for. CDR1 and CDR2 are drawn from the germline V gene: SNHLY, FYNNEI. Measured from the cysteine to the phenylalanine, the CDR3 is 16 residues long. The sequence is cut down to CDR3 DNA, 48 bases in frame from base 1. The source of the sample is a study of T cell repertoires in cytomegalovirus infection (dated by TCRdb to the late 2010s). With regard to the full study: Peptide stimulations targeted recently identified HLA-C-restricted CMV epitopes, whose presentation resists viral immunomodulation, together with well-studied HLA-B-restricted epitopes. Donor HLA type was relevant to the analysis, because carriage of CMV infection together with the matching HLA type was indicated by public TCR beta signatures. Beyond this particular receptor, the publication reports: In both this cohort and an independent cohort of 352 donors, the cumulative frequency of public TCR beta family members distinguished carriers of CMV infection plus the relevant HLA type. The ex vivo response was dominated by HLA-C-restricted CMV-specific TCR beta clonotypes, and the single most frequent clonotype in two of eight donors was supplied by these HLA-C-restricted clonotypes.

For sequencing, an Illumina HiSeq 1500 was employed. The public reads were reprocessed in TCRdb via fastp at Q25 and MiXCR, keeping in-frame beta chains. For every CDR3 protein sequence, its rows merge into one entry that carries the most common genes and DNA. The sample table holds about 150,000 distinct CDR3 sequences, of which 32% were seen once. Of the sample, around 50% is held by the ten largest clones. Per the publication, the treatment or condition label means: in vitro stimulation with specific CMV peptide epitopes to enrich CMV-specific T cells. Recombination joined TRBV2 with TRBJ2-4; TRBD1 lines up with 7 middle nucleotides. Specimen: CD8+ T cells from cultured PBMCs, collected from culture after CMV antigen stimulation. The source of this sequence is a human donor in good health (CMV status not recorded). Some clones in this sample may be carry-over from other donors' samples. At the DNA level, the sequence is TGTGCCAGCAATATACAGGGACAGCTAGCCAAAAACATTCAGTACTTC. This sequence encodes CASNIQGQLAKNIQYF.